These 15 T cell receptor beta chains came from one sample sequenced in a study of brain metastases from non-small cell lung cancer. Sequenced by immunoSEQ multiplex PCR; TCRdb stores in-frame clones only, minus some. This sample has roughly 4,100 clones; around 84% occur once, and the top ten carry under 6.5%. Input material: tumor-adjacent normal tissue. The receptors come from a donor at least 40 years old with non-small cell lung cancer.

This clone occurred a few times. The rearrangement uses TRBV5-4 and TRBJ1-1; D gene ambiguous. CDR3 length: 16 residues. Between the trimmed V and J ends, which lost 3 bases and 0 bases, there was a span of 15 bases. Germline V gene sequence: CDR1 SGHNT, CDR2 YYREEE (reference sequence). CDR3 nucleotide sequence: TGTGCCAGCAGCTCCCAACTGTCCAGTTTGAACACTGAAGCTTTCTTT. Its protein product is CASSSQLSSLNTEAFF.

The CDR3 reads CASSLTLTGELFF. In DNA form, the CDR3 reads TGCGCCAGCAGCTTGACCCTCACCGGGGAGCTGTTTTTT. V gene TRBV5-1 combines with J gene TRBJ2-2; D uncertain. The CDR3 length is 13 residues. The germline gives CDR1 SGHRS, CDR2 YFSETQ. V lost 1 base and J 4 bases, leaving 5 bases between the germline ends.

The CDR3 DNA reads as TGTGCCAGCAGTGAAGGGAGCCCTACCTACAATGAGCAGTTCTTC. This codes for CASSEGSPTYNEQFF. The chain links TRBV2 to TRBJ2-1, with D unresolved. Looked up from germline, CDR1 is SNHLY and CDR2 is FYNNEI. The CDR3 runs 15 residues. The V end lost 1 base, the J end lost 2 bases, and 9 bases lay between the germline ends.

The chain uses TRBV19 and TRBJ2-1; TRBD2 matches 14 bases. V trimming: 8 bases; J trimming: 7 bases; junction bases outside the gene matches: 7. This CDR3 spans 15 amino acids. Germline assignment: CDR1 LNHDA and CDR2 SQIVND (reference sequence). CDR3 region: CASAGTSGRGNEQFF. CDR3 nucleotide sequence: TGTGCCAGTGCGGGGACTAGCGGGAGAGGGAATGAGCAGTTCTTC. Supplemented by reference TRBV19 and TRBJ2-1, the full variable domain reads DGGITQSPKYLFRKEGQNVTLSCEQNLNHDAMYWYRQDPGQGLRLIYYSQIVNDFQKGDIAEGYSVSREKKESFPLTVTSAQKNPTAFYLCASAGTSGRGNEQFFGPGTRLTVL.

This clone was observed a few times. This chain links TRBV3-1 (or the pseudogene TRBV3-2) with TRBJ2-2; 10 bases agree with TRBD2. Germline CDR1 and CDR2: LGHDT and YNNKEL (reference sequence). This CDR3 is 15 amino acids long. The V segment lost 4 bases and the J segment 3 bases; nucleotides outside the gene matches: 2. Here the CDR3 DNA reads TGTGCCAGCAGCCCCAGCGGGAGGGACACCGGGGAGCTGTTTTTT. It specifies CASSPSGRDTGELFF.

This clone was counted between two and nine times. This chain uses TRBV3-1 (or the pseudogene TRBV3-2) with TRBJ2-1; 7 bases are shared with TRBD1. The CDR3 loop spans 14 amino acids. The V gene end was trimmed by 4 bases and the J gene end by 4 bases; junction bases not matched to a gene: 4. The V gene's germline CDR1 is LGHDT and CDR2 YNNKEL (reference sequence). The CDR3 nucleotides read TGTGCCAGCAGCCCCGGACAGGAATACAATGAGCAGTTCTTC. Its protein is CASSPGQEYNEQFF.

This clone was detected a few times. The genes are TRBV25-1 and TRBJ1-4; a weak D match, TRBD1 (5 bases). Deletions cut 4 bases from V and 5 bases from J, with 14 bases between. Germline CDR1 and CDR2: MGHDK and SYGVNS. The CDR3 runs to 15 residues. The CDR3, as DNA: TGTGCCAGCAGTGTGGGGACCCTCGGAAATGAAAAACTGTTTTTT. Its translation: CASSVGTLGNEKLFF.

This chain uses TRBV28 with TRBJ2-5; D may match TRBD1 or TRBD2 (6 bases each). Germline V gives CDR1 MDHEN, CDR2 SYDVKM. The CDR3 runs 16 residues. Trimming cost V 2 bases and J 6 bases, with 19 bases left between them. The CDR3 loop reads CASSLRGGGRGKTQYF. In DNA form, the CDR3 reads TGTGCCAGCAGTTTACGAGGAGGGGGGAGAGGAAAGACCCAGTACTTC. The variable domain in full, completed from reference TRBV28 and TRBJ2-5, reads DVKVTQSSRYLVKRTGEKVFLECVQDMDHENMFWYRQDPGLGLRLIYFSYDVKMKEKGDIPEGYSVSREKKERFSLILESASTNQTSMYLCASSLRGGGRGKTQYFGPGTRLLVL.

The CDR3 coding sequence is TGCGCCAGCAGTGAGCCCCAAAAAGGGGGCCGAGGACGCGAGACCCAGTACTTC. Its translation: CASSEPQKGGRGRETQYF. J is TRBJ2-5 and V is TRBV10-2, with TRBD1 matching 7 bases. Unmatched junction bases numbered 17, after V lost 2 bases and J lost 5 bases. CDR1 WSHSY and CDR2 SAAADI come from the germline V gene. This CDR3 has 18 residues.

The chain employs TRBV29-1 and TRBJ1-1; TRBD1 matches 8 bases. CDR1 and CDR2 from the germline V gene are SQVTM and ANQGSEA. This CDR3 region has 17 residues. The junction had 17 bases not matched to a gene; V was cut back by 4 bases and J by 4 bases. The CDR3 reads CSVGKTGVPLGGTEAFF. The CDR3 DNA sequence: TGCAGCGTTGGGAAGACAGGGGTCCCCCTTGGGGGCACTGAAGCTTTCTTT.

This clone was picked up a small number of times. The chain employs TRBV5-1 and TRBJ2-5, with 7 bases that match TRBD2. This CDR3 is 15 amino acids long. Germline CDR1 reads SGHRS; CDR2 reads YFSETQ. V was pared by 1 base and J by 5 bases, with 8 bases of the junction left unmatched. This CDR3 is CASSLSGGSMETQYF. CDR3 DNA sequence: TGCGCCAGCAGCTTGTCGGGCGGGAGTATGGAGACCCAGTACTTC.

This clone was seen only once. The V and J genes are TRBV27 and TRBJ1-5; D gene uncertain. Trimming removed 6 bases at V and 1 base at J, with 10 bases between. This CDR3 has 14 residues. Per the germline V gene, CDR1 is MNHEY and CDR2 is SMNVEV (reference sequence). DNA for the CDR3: TGTGCCAGCAGCCCTACAAAAAGCAATCAGCCCCAGCATTTT. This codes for CASSPTKSNQPQHF.

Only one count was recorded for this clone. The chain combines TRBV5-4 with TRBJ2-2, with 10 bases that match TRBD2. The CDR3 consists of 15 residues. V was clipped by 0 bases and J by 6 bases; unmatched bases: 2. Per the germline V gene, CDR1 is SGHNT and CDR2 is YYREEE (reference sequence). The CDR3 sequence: CASSLEAGGAGELFF. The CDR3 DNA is TGTGCCAGCAGCTTGGAAGCGGGAGGGGCCGGGGAGCTGTTTTTT. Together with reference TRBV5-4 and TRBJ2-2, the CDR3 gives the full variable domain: ETGVTQSPTHLIKTRGQQVTLRCSSQSGHNTVSWYQQALGQGPQFIFQYYREEENGRGNFPPRFSGLQFPNYSSELNVNALELDDSALYLCASSLEAGGAGELFFGEGSRLTVL.

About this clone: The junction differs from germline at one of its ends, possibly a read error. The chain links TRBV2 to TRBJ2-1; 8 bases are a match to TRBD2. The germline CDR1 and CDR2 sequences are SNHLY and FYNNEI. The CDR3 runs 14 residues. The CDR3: CASREAGARSEQFF. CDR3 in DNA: TGTGCCAGCAGGGAAGCGGGAGCCAGAAGTGAGCAGTTCTTC.

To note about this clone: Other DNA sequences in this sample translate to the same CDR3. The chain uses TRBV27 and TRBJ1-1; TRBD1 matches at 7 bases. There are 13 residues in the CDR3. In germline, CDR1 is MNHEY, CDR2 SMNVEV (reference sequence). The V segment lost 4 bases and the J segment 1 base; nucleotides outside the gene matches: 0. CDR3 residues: CASSSGGNTEAFF. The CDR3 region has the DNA TGTGCCAGCAGTTCAGGGGGGAACACTGAAGCTTTCTTT.